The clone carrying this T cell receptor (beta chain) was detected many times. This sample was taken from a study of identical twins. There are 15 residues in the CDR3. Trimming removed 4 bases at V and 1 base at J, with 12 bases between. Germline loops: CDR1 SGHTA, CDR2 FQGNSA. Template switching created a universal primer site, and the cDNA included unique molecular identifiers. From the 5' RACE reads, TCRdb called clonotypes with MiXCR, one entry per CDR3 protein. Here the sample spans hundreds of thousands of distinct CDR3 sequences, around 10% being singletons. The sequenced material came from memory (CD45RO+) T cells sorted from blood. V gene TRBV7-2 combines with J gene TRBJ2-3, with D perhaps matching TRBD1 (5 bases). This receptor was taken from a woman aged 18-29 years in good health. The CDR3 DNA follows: TGTGCCAGCAGCTCCCAGGGTTATGGCACAGATACGCAGTATTTT. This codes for CASSSQGYGTDTQYF.